The next 30 T cell receptor beta chains were all read from a single sample in a study of CD8+ T cells in alopecia areata. Extracted from the samples, RNA was reverse transcribed into cDNA to serve as the sequencing template. Generated by immunoSEQ multiplex PCR, the TCRdb table keeps only in-frame clones and is missing some. The profile covers some 190,000 clones, with about half appearing a single time and around 10% taken by the ten largest. Treatment defined: oral pan-JAK inhibitor, 5-10 mg twice daily. The source material was CD8+ T cells sorted from blood, sampled at week 52, from a patient treated with tofacitinib. Receptors were obtained from a human donor with alopecia areata.

The V call is TRBV5-1, the J call TRBJ2-7; maybe TRBD1 (6 bases). V was shortened by 4 bases and J by 4 bases, with 15 bases between the two germline ends. Germline CDR1 is SGHRS and CDR2 is YFSETQ. The CDR3 extends over 14 amino acids. The CDR3 DNA follows: TGCGCCAGCAGCGAACAGGGTGTGGGGTACGAGCAGTACTTC. It encodes CASSEQGVGYEQYF.

The chain recombines TRBV5-4 with TRBJ2-1; TRBD2 matches 8 bases. In germline, CDR1 is SGHNT, CDR2 YYREEE (reference sequence). After removal of 1 base from V and 7 bases from J, the junction contained 4 bases not matched to a gene. The CDR3 has 14 residues. CDR3 coding DNA: TGTGCCAGCAGCTTGCGTAGCGGGGTAAATGAGCAGTTCTTC. Translated: CASSLRSGVNEQFF.

This clone appeared once. This chain connects TRBV4-1 to TRBJ2-7; no definite D call. The CDR3 runs 13 residues. V shed 4 bases and J shed 7 bases, with 14 bases lying between them. Germline CDR1 and CDR2: MGHRA and YSYEKL. The CDR3 reads CASSLPGLEEQYF. CDR3 DNA sequence: TGCGCCAGCAGCCTCCCCGGTCTCGAGGAGCAGTACTTC.

In this sample, this clone turned up a few times. V is TRBV5-1 and J is TRBJ1-2, with D possibly being TRBD1 (6 bases). The ends were cut back, 5 bases at V and 2 bases at J, with 16 bases in the middle. Germline CDR1 and CDR2: SGHRS and YFSETQ. The CDR3 is 15 residues long. The CDR3 here is CASRLDRQSNYGYTF. DNA for the CDR3: TGCGCCAGCAGGTTAGACAGGCAATCCAACTATGGCTACACCTTC.

This clone was picked up a small number of times. V gene TRBV29-1 combines with J gene TRBJ1-1; 7 bases fit TRBD1. Unmatched junction bases numbered 3, after V lost 7 bases and J lost 1 base. Germline CDR1 and CDR2: SQVTM and ANQGSEA. The CDR3 covers 12 residues. The CDR3: CSAGTENTEAFF. The CDR3 DNA sequence: TGCAGCGCCGGGACAGAGAACACTGAAGCTTTCTTT.

The chain employs TRBV27 and TRBJ2-7; weak D call: TRBD1 (5 bases). The V gene lost 4 bases and the J gene lost 6 bases, with 10 bases spanning the gap. CDR3 size: 12 residues. The germline V gene encodes CDR1 MNHEY and CDR2 SMNVEV (reference sequence). The CDR3 DNA is TGTGCCAGCAGTTCCAGGGTGGGCGAGCAGTACTTC. Encoded protein: CASSSRVGEQYF.

The chain combines TRBV7-9 with TRBJ1-6; the D gene is possibly TRBD1 (6 bases). This CDR3 has 16 residues. The germline V gene has CDR1 SEHNR and CDR2 FQNEAQ (reference sequence). Trimming removed 5 bases at V and 8 bases at J, with 19 bases between. The CDR3 sequence: CASSNRVGPRDSPLHF. CDR3 coding DNA: TGTGCCAGCAGCAACAGGGTAGGACCTCGGGATTCACCCCTCCACTTT.

This clone has more than one count but fewer than ten. The chain uses TRBV6-5 and TRBJ1-5; a possible D gene is TRBD1 (5 bases). The CDR3 length is 15 residues. In germline, CDR1 is MNHEY, CDR2 SVGAGI. The V end lost 0 bases, the J end lost 7 bases, and 13 bases lay between the germline ends. Here the CDR3 reads CASSYSAGLNQPQHF. CDR3 coding DNA: TGTGCCAGCAGTTACTCTGCAGGGCTCAACCAGCCCCAGCATTTT.

The V gene is TRBV5-4, the J gene TRBJ2-5, with a possible D match to TRBD1 (5 bases). V was pared by 0 bases and J by 0 bases, with 6 bases between. CDR1 and CDR2 from the germline V gene are SGHNT and YYREEE (reference sequence). CDR3 length: 14 residues. This CDR3 reads CASSLGGNQETQYF. The CDR3 nucleotides read TGTGCCAGCAGCTTGGGGGGCAACCAAGAGACCCAGTACTTC.

This clone has a handful of counts. The rearrangement uses TRBV13 and TRBJ2-5, with a possible D match to TRBD1 (5 bases). The DNA matches TRBJ2-7 better at its end, which makes the J call doubtful. The CDR3 sequence is 12 residues long. Germline V gene sequence: CDR1 PRHDT, CDR2 FYEKMQ (reference sequence). CDR3 DNA: TGTGCCAGCAGCTTAGAGGGGTACGAGCAGTACTTC. This gives the protein CASSLEGYEQYF.

In its sample, this clone was seen once. The J gene is TRBJ2-7, the V gene TRBV7-9, with D tentatively TRBD1 or TRBD2 (5 bases each). Per the germline V gene, CDR1 is SEHNR and CDR2 is FQNEAQ (reference sequence). The CDR3 runs to 16 residues. Trimming took off 2 bases at V and 2 bases at J, with 16 bases between the two ends. CDR3 sequence (DNA): TGTGCCAGCAGCTTAACTACCGGGACCCGACCCTACGAGCAGTACTTC. Encoded protein: CASSLTTGTRPYEQYF.

This clone has ten or more counts. V is TRBV4-3 and J is TRBJ2-2; the match to TRBD2 covers 10 bases. The length of the CDR3 is 15 residues. Germline V gene data show CDR1 as LGHNA and CDR2 as YSLEER. Trimming cost V 0 bases and J 6 bases; bases outside gene matches: 1. CDR3 sequence: CASSQEAGGPGELFF. The CDR3 coding sequence is TGCGCCAGCAGCCAAGAAGCGGGGGGGCCCGGGGAGCTGTTTTTT.

The V call is TRBV14, the J call TRBJ1-6; 10 bases fit TRBD1. This CDR3 contains 14 residues. In germline, CDR1 is SGHDN, CDR2 FVKESK. The trim removed 4 bases at V and 7 bases at J, leaving 1 base unmatched. This chain's CDR3 is CASSRTGGNSPLHF. The CDR3 DNA is TGTGCCAGCAGCCGGACAGGGGGGAATTCACCCCTCCACTTT.

The chain combines TRBV7-9 with TRBJ2-1; no firm D call. Germline-derived CDR1 and CDR2 are SEHNR and FQNEAQ (reference sequence). Trimming pared 1 base from V and 7 bases from J, leaving 5 bases between. The CDR3 loop spans 12 amino acids. The CDR3 DNA sequence: TGTGCCAGCAGCTTAGTTGGGAATGAGCAGTTCTTC. As protein: CASSLVGNEQFF.

In its sample, this clone was seen a few times. V and J are TRBV28 and TRBJ2-2; TRBD2 agrees at 9 bases. V lost 3 bases and J lost 3; bases outside the gene matches: 17. The CDR3 spans 20 residues. Germline lookup yields CDR1 MDHEN and CDR2 SYDVKM. This CDR3 is CASSFPQTASGDRDTGELFF. The CDR3 nucleotides read TGTGCCAGCAGTTTTCCTCAAACGGCTAGCGGGGATAGGGACACCGGGGAGCTGTTTTTT.

The chain has TRBV5-6 and TRBJ1-2; 10 bases agree with TRBD1. The V and J ends lost 5 bases and 4 bases, in that order; junction bases with no gene match: 8. Germline CDR1 and CDR2: SGHDT and YYEEEE. The CDR3 length is 15 residues. The CDR3 DNA reads TGTGCCAGCAGGGCCGGGACAGGGGATTTCTATGGCTACACCTTC. Translating it yields CASRAGTGDFYGYTF.

This chain uses TRBV6-5 with TRBJ2-7; D gene uncertain. Trimming pared 4 bases from V and 1 base from J, leaving 8 bases between. CDR3 size: 13 residues. Germline V gene lookup returns CDR1 MNHEY and CDR2 SVGAGI. The CDR3 sequence is CASSWGKSYEQYF. The CDR3 DNA is TGTGCCAGCAGTTGGGGTAAATCCTACGAGCAGTACTTC.

This chain uses TRBV9 with TRBJ1-3; D is uncertain. V lost 4 bases to trimming and J lost 2 bases, with 13 bases between them. The CDR3 totals 15 residues. The germline V gene has CDR1 SGDLS and CDR2 YYNGEE. CDR3 region: CASSPHTGTGNTIYF. The DNA of the CDR3 is TGTGCCAGCAGCCCTCATACGGGGACTGGAAACACCATATATTTT. The complete variable domain, with remaining parts taken from reference TRBV9 and TRBJ1-3, reads DSGVTQTPKHLITATGQRVTLRCSPRSGDLSVYWYQQSLDQGLQFLIQYYNGEERAKGNILERFSAQQFPDLHSELNLSSLELGDSALYFCASSPHTGTGNTIYFGEGSWLTVV.

The genes are TRBV2 and TRBJ1-2; a possible D gene is TRBD1 (6 bases). The V end was cut by 8 bases, the J end by 9 bases, with 25 bases between. Germline V gene sequence: CDR1 SNHLY, CDR2 FYNNEI. This CDR3 region has 15 residues. In DNA, the CDR3 is TGTGCCAGCCTCGGACAGCCTATATACCCGCTCCGCTACACCTTC. It translates to CASLGQPIYPLRYTF.

CDR3 protein: CASSQSDSGYEQYF. For the CDR3, the DNA is TGTGCCAGCAGCCAATCAGACTCTGGCTACGAGCAGTACTTC. V gene TRBV6-5 combines with J gene TRBJ2-7; no firm D call. CDR3 size: 14 residues. The germline gives CDR1 MNHEY, CDR2 SVGAGI. The V end was cut by 6 bases, the J end by 3 bases, with 15 bases between.

This chain joins TRBV6-1 and TRBJ1-6; D is ambiguous. The germline CDR1 and CDR2 sequences are MNHNS and SASEGT. V lost 2 bases to trimming and J lost 6 bases, with 8 bases between them. The CDR3 covers 14 residues. Written as DNA, the CDR3 is TGTGCCAGCAGTGAAAAGGGTACTAATTCACCCCTCCACTTT. Translating gives CASSEKGTNSPLHF.

This clone was seen only once. This chain uses TRBV30 with TRBJ1-4; tentatively, D is TRBD1 (6 bases). The CDR3 is 13 residues long. V dropped 2 bases and J dropped 10 bases, with 14 bases sitting between them. CDR1 and CDR2 (germline): GTSNPN, SVGIG (reference sequence). The CDR3 DNA reads TGTGCCTGGAGTCTTGATGAGGGGGGAAAACTGTTTTTT. Its translation: CAWSLDEGGKLFF. Supplemented by reference TRBV30 and TRBJ1-4, the full variable domain reads SQTIHQWPATLVQPVGSPLSLECTVEGTSNPNLYWYRQAAGRGLQLLFYSVGIGQISSEVPQNLSASRPQDRQFILSSKKLLLSDSGFYLCAWSLDEGGKLFFGSGTQLSVL.

The chain recombines TRBV5-1 with TRBJ2-1; 7 nucleotides align to TRBD1. The V gene's germline CDR1 is SGHRS and CDR2 YFSETQ. Losses at the gene ends were 2 bases for V and 4 bases for J; bases not matched to a gene: 6. The CDR3 has 15 amino acids. The CDR3 bases are TGCGCCAGCAGCTTTGGTAGCAGGGGGTACAATGAGCAGTTCTTC. This gives the protein CASSFGSRGYNEQFF.

The table lists this clone with a few counts. The chain couples TRBV29-1 to TRBJ2-3; 7 bases line up with TRBD1. The CDR3 loop spans 15 amino acids. In germline, CDR1 is SQVTM, CDR2 ANQGSEA. Losses at the gene ends were 3 bases for V and 0 bases for J; bases not matched to a gene: 6. The chain's CDR3 is CSVDLDRTSTDTQYF. CDR3 bases: TGCAGCGTTGACTTGGACAGGACTAGCACAGATACGCAGTATTTT.

For this clone: The sample contains more than one DNA sequence encoding this CDR3. J is TRBJ2-5 and V is TRBV30; D is unresolved. Germline loops: CDR1 GTSNPN, CDR2 SVGIG (reference sequence). This CDR3 region has 11 residues. Trimming stripped 0 bases from V and 4 bases from J, with 3 bases between. The CDR3 nucleotides are TGTGCCTGGAGTGTGGGAGAGACCCAGTACTTC. It translates to CAWSVGETQYF.

The rearrangement uses TRBV23-1 and TRBJ1-2; D call uncertain. TRBV23-1 carries the ORF label, with uncertain function. The CDR3 sequence is 15 residues long. Trimming pared 3 bases from V and 0 bases from J, leaving 11 bases between. The DNA for the CDR3 is TGCGCCAGCAGTCACGGCCACTGTACTAACTATGGCTACACCTTC. Translated: CASSHGHCTNYGYTF.

This clone was detected only a few times. The V and J genes are TRBV30 and TRBJ1-2; D may be TRBD1 (5 bases). The CDR3 loop spans 13 amino acids. V shed 1 base and J shed 4 bases, with 10 bases lying between them. Germline CDR1 reads GTSNPN; CDR2 reads SVGIG (reference sequence). CDR3 DNA: TGTGCCTGGAGTGATGGACACATCTATGGCTACACCTTC. This encodes CAWSDGHIYGYTF.

The gene calls are TRBV7-8 and TRBJ1-2, with a possible D match to TRBD1 (6 bases). CDR1 is SGHVS, CDR2 FQNEAQ, per germline. V lost 5 bases to trimming and J lost 8 bases, with 15 bases between them. The CDR3 sequence is 13 residues long. This CDR3 is CASSIRTADGYTF. CDR3 in DNA: TGTGCCAGCAGCATAAGGACAGCGGACGGCTACACCTTC.

V and J are TRBV6-1 and TRBJ2-5; 8 nucleotides line up with TRBD2. CDR3 length: 16 amino acids. The trim removed 2 bases at V and 3 bases at J, leaving 8 bases unmatched. CDR1 MNHNS and CDR2 SASEGT come from the germline V gene. The CDR3 region is CASSEYAGGEEETQYF. For the CDR3, the DNA is TGTGCCAGCAGTGAATACGCGGGGGGAGAGGAAGAGACCCAGTACTTC.

The gene calls are TRBV5-1 and TRBJ2-3; 7 bases match TRBD1. V dropped 2 bases and J dropped 3; count of bases not matched to a gene: 3. This CDR3 is 14 amino acids long. Germline CDR1 is SGHRS and CDR2 is YFSETQ. The CDR3 loop reads CASSFGQVTDTQYF. In DNA form, the CDR3 reads TGCGCCAGCAGCTTCGGACAGGTTACAGATACGCAGTATTTT.